This T cell receptor (beta chain) stems from a study of OX40 agonist ivuxolimab in advanced cancers. The sample holds one count of this clone. Looked up from germline, CDR1 is MDHEN and CDR2 is SYDVKM. The V end was cut by 3 bases, the J end by 1 base, with 16 bases between. The CDR3 is made up of 16 amino acids. Sequencing used immunoSEQ multiplex PCR; TCRdb keeps in-frame clones, though not all of them. This sample has 55,000 to 75,000 clones; around four fifths occur once, and the top ten carry under 7%. This rearrangement joins TRBV28 to TRBJ2-7, with D possibly matching TRBD2 (5 bases). This clonotype originated in an adult with an advanced solid tumor such as melanoma, head and neck, liver or kidney cancer. The sequenced sample was CD4+ or CD8+ T cells sorted from blood, obtained in a trial of the OX40 agonist ivuxolimab. The CDR3 region has the DNA TGTGCCAGCAGTTTCCACCAGATGAGGGTATCCTACGAGCAGTACTTC. Amino acid sequence: CASSFHQMRVSYEQYF.